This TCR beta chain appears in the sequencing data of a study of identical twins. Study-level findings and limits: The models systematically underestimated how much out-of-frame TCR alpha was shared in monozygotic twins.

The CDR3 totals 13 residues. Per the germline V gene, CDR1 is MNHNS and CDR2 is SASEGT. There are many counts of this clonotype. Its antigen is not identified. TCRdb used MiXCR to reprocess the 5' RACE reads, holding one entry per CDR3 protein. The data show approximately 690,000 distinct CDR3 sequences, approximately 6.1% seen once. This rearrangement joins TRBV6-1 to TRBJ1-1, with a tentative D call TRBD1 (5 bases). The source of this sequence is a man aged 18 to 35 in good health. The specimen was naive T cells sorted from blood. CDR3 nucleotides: TGTGCTAGTGGCCTCGGGGGGAACACTGAAGCTTTCTTT. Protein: CASGLGGNTEAFF.